These 29 T cell receptor beta chains came from one sample sequenced in a study of response to subunit inactivated influenza vaccine. TCRdb re-analysed the RT-PCR reads in MiXCR, keeping a single row per CDR3 protein. Of a few hundred thousand distinct CDR3 sequences listed, around 13% are singletons. Sequences were derived from PBMCs from blood, sampled 11 to 12 days after vaccination. The receptor source for this set is a man aged 45-65 years who received an inactivated influenza vaccine.

This clonotype was recorded a few times. The chain combines TRBV7-6 with TRBJ2-3, with unresolved D. Germline CDR1 reads SGHVS; CDR2 reads FNYEAQ. The CDR3 runs 15 residues. The V gene lost 0 bases and the J gene lost 2 bases, with 9 bases spanning the gap. The CDR3 DNA follows: TGTGCCAGCAGCTTAGCGCCTCGTTTCACAGATACGCAGTATTTT. It is translated as CASSLAPRFTDTQYF.

The rearrangement joins TRBV7-9 to TRBJ2-3, with a tentative D call TRBD1 (6 bases). This CDR3 has 15 amino acids. Germline CDR1 and CDR2: SEHNR and FQNEAQ (reference sequence). V lost 5 bases, J lost 0 bases, and 12 bases lay in between. CDR3 region: CASSRGTLSTDTQYF. The CDR3 DNA is TGTGCCAGCAGCCGTGGGACACTAAGCACAGATACGCAGTATTTT.

Only a few counts were recorded for this clonotype. The V and J genes are TRBV7-2 and TRBJ2-3; D uncertain. The CDR3 has 14 residues. Germline V gene lookup returns CDR1 SGHTA and CDR2 FQGNSA. The V and J ends lost 2 bases and 3 bases respectively, with 9 bases between them. Written as DNA, the CDR3 is TGTGCCAGCAGCTTAATTCCAGGAACAGATACGCAGTATTTT. It yields the protein CASSLIPGTDTQYF.

The chain combines TRBV7-9 with TRBJ2-1; 8 bases fit TRBD1. The germline V gene encodes CDR1 SEHNR and CDR2 FQNEAQ (reference sequence). This CDR3 has 14 residues. V gave up 1 base and J gave up 10 bases; unmatched junction bases: 6. The CDR3 DNA reads as TGTGCCAGCAGCTTAGATGGACAGGGCACCGAGCAGTTCTTC. Its protein product is CASSLDGQGTEQFF. The full variable domain, in which reference TRBV7-9 and TRBJ2-1 provide the parts outside the CDR3, is DTGVSQNPRHKITKRGQNVTFRCDPISEHNRLYWYRQTLGQGPEFLTYFQNEAQLEKSRLLSDRFSAERPKGSFSTLEIQRTEQGDSAMYLCASSLDGQGTEQFFGPGTRLTVL.

V usage is TRBV19 and J usage is TRBJ1-5; D not resolved. Trimming took off 4 bases at V and 4 bases at J, with 14 bases between the two ends. Germline-derived CDR1 and CDR2 are LNHDA and SQIVND (reference sequence). The CDR3 loop spans 15 amino acids. The CDR3 DNA sequence: TGTGCCAGTAGTACCCTCGGTCAGGCGAATCAGCCCCAGCATTTT. As protein: CASSTLGQANQPQHF.

About this clonotype: The junction does not match germline at one end; this may be a read error. Written as DNA, the CDR3 is TGTGCCAGCAGCGACCACGGGCAGAACCCCGGGGAGCTGTTTTTT. It encodes CASSDHGQNPGELFF. V usage is TRBV11-3 and J usage is TRBJ2-2; D uncertain. Germline values: CDR1 SGHNT, CDR2 YENEEA. The CDR3 is 15 residues long.

This chain links TRBV7-9 with TRBJ2-7; 10 positions agree with TRBD1. Germline values: CDR1 SEHNR, CDR2 FQNEAQ (reference sequence). The CDR3 has 14 amino acids. The V segment lost 4 bases and the J segment 4 bases; nucleotides outside the gene matches: 4. CDR3 sequence: CASSSQDRGYEQYF. DNA of the CDR3: TGTGCCAGCAGCTCCCAGGACAGGGGGTACGAGCAGTACTTC.

The chain employs TRBV15 and TRBJ1-5, with 10 bases that match TRBD1. Looked up from germline, CDR1 is LNHNV and CDR2 is YYDKDF (reference sequence). V gave up 1 base and J gave up 0 bases; unmatched junction bases: 3. The CDR3 has 17 residues. CDR3 amino acids: CATSRGQGAYSNQPQHF. In nucleotides, the CDR3 is TGTGCCACCAGCAGAGGACAGGGGGCCTATAGCAATCAGCCCCAGCATTTT.

This clonotype was seen ten or more times. The J gene is TRBJ2-1, the V gene TRBV4-3, with no clear D. Germline lookup yields CDR1 LGHNA and CDR2 YSLEER. This CDR3 comprises 15 residues. Trimming took 2 bases from V and 8 from J, leaving 16 bases between them. CDR3: CASSQSSTRRDEQFF. CDR3 DNA: TGCGCCAGCAGCCAATCGAGTACCCGCCGGGATGAGCAGTTCTTC.

This clonotype was counted between two and nine times. The J gene is TRBJ2-5, the V gene TRBV5-5, with 11 bases fitting TRBD1. V was pared by 1 base and J by 3 bases, with 2 bases of the junction left unmatched. Germline assignment: CDR1 SGHKS and CDR2 YYEKEE (reference sequence). This CDR3 contains 15 residues. CDR3 residues: CASSLLGQGEETQYF. The CDR3, as DNA: TGTGCCAGCAGCTTGTTGGGACAGGGGGAAGAGACCCAGTACTTC.

The chain joins TRBV7-3 to TRBJ2-3; 8 bases fit TRBD2. This CDR3 is built from 15 residues. Germline V lookup: CDR1 SGHTA, CDR2 FQGTGA. V lost 5 bases, J lost 0 bases, and 4 bases stayed unmatched. In DNA, the CDR3 is TGTGCCAGCAGCCCCTCTAGCGGGAGCACAGATACGCAGTATTTT. Its translation is CASSPSSGSTDTQYF.

The V call is TRBV4-3, the J call TRBJ2-3; the D is unclear. The CDR3 spans 16 residues. Trimming stripped 4 bases from V and 1 base from J, with 15 bases between. Germline CDR1 LGHNA, CDR2 YSLEER. CDR3 in amino acids: CASSPRAGLRTDTQYF. CDR3 in DNA: TGCGCCAGCAGCCCAAGAGCCGGGCTCCGCACAGATACGCAGTATTTT.

This clonotype was detected a few times. V gene TRBV29-1 combines with J gene TRBJ1-2; D uncertain. Germline CDR1 is SQVTM and CDR2 is ANQGSEA. Between the trimmed V and J ends, which lost 7 bases and 3 bases, there was a span of 12 bases. The CDR3 is made up of 12 amino acids. The CDR3 region is CSADVEDYGYTF. In DNA form, the CDR3 reads TGCAGCGCTGACGTGGAGGACTATGGCTACACCTTC.

In its sample, this clonotype was seen once. This chain connects TRBV6-2 or TRBV6-3 to TRBJ2-1; D assignment may be TRBD1 or TRBD2 (5 bases each). V gave up 4 bases and J gave up 1 base, with 17 bases separating them. CDR1 and CDR2 from the germline V gene are MNHEY and SVGEGT. This CDR3 has 17 amino acids. The CDR3 coding sequence is TGTGCCAGCAGTTCCCTCAAGGGACGAACGTCCTACAATGAGCAGTTCTTC. Its protein is CASSSLKGRTSYNEQFF.

The chain is built from TRBV6-2 or TRBV6-3 and TRBJ2-1; the D call may be TRBD1 or TRBD2 (5 bases each). CDR1 MNHEY and CDR2 SVGEGT come from the germline V gene. The germline V and J ends were trimmed by 6 bases and 3 bases, with 15 bases remaining between them. The CDR3 spans 15 residues. This CDR3 reads CASSPGARGYNEQFF. CDR3 in DNA: TGTGCCAGCAGCCCCGGTGCGAGGGGCTACAATGAGCAGTTCTTC.

The sample holds many counts of this clonotype. The chain carries TRBV20-1 and TRBJ2-1; the match to TRBD2 covers 10 bases. The V segment lost 6 bases and the J segment 7 bases; nucleotides outside the gene matches: 12. Per the germline V gene, CDR1 is DFQATT and CDR2 is SNEGSKA (reference sequence). The CDR3 length is 15 residues. CDR3 sequence (DNA): TGCAGTGCCACCACTCTAAGCGGGGGGGCGAATGAGCAGTTCTTC. Amino acid sequence: CSATTLSGGANEQFF.

This clonotype turned up a few times. The genes are TRBV4-3 and TRBJ2-7, with D possibly TRBD1 on 5 matching bases. The CDR3 is made up of 14 amino acids. Trimming stripped 0 bases from V and 6 bases from J, with 12 bases between. Germline loops: CDR1 LGHNA, CDR2 YSLEER. CDR3 nucleotides: TGCGCCAGCAGCCAAGATATTCAGGGAACCGAGCAGTACTTC. This codes for CASSQDIQGTEQYF.

A few counts support this clonotype. The V gene is TRBV5-1, the J gene TRBJ2-5, with D possibly being TRBD1 (7 bases). CDR1 and CDR2 (germline): SGHRS, YFSETQ. Trimming took off 4 bases at V and 5 bases at J, with 18 bases between the two ends. The CDR3 length is 15 residues. CDR3 DNA sequence: TGCGCCAGCAGCCGGAACCAGGGGGGAGGCGAGACCCAGTACTTC. It codes for CASSRNQGGGETQYF.

This clonotype has only a few counts. V and J are TRBV20-1 and TRBJ2-1; TRBD2 aligns across 8 bases. The CDR3 runs to 15 residues. CDR1 and CDR2 (germline): DFQATT, SNEGSKA (reference sequence). The junction had 7 bases not matched to a gene; V was cut back by 3 bases and J by 3 bases. This CDR3 reads CSASVAGQRYNEQFF. The CDR3 DNA is TGCAGTGCTAGCGTAGCGGGGCAACGCTACAATGAGCAGTTCTTC.

The V and J genes are TRBV9 and TRBJ2-3, with TRBD2 identical over 8 bases. In germline, CDR1 is SGDLS, CDR2 YYNGEE. The CDR3 has 15 residues. Trimming at V came to 4 bases and at J to 2 bases, leaving 6 bases not matched to a gene. The CDR3 sequence is CASSPSGGNTDTQYF. The DNA of the CDR3 is TGTGCCAGCAGCCCCTCGGGGGGGAACACAGATACGCAGTATTTT. Full variable domain (outside the CDR3, taken from reference TRBV9 and TRBJ2-3): DSGVTQTPKHLITATGQRVTLRCSPRSGDLSVYWYQQSLDQGLQFLIQYYNGEERAKGNILERFSAQQFPDLHSELNLSSLELGDSALYFCASSPSGGNTDTQYFGPGTRLTVL.

CDR3: CSASGRSGYEQYF. The CDR3 coding sequence is TGCAGTGCTAGCGGGAGATCGGGCTACGAGCAGTACTTC. The V gene is TRBV20-1, the J gene TRBJ2-7, with D perhaps matching TRBD2 (6 bases). The V end lost 3 bases, the J end lost 3 bases, and 12 bases lay between the germline ends. The germline V gene encodes CDR1 DFQATT and CDR2 SNEGSKA (reference sequence). The CDR3 spans 13 residues.

The V call is TRBV7-6, the J call TRBJ2-1, with TRBD1 identical over 9 bases. Germline loops: CDR1 SGHVS, CDR2 FNYEAQ. Trimming at V came to 5 bases and at J to 7 bases, leaving 12 bases not matched to a gene. This CDR3 region has 16 residues. As DNA, the CDR3 is TGTGCCAGCAGCGATCCGGGACAGGGAGTGAGAAATGAGCAGTTCTTC. It specifies CASSDPGQGVRNEQFF.

The rearrangement links TRBV12-3 or TRBV12-4 to TRBJ2-2, with 8 bases identical to TRBD1. The J segment lost 7 bases and the V segment lost 8 bases, leaving 6 bases of the junction unmatched. CDR3 length: 13 amino acids. CDR3 residues: CASQGALSGELFF. The CDR3 region has the DNA TGTGCCAGCCAGGGGGCGTTGAGCGGGGAGCTGTTTTTT.

The chain combines TRBV9 with TRBJ2-5; D gene ambiguous. In germline, CDR1 is SGDLS, CDR2 YYNGEE. This CDR3 comprises 13 residues. V lost 0 bases and J 5 bases, leaving 8 bases between the germline ends. CDR3 sequence (DNA): TGTGCCAGCAGCGTAGAGCCCAGGGAGACCCAGTACTTC. As protein: CASSVEPRETQYF.

This clonotype appeared a few times. The chain has TRBV28 and TRBJ2-3, with 11 positions matching TRBD1. V trimming: 10 bases; J trimming: 3 bases; junction bases outside the gene matches: 9. This CDR3 region has 15 residues. Germline V gene sequence: CDR1 MDHEN, CDR2 SYDVKM. CDR3 bases: TGTGCCACCTCGGTAGGGACAGGGGGTACAGATACGCAGTATTTT. This sequence encodes CATSVGTGGTDTQYF.

This clonotype was counted a few times. The chain joins TRBV12-3 or TRBV12-4 to TRBJ1-2; D might be TRBD1 (5 bases). The V and J ends lost 2 bases and 7 bases respectively, with 11 bases between them. CDR3 size: 13 residues. CDR3 protein: CASSLPTGVGYTF. The CDR3 region has the DNA TGTGCCAGCAGTTTACCTACAGGTGTTGGCTACACCTTC.

This clonotype was detected only a few times. The chain links TRBV5-1 to TRBJ2-2; D may be TRBD1 or TRBD2 (5 bases each). CDR3 length: 14 amino acids. V was shortened by 3 bases and J by 1 base, with 7 bases between the two germline ends. CDR1 and CDR2 (germline): SGHRS, YFSETQ. CDR3 DNA: TGCGCCAGCAGCTGGGACGGGAACACCGGGGAGCTGTTTTTT. Translated: CASSWDGNTGELFF.

CDR3 sequence: CASSDSFRVYNEQFF. Written as DNA, the CDR3 is TGTGCCAGCAGTGATTCGTTCAGGGTGTACAATGAGCAGTTCTTC. The chain combines TRBV2 with TRBJ2-1, with a tentative D call TRBD1 (5 bases). Germline-derived CDR1 and CDR2 are SNHLY and FYNNEI. This CDR3 spans 15 amino acids. V lost 3 bases and J lost 4, with 13 bases in between.

The chain has TRBV5-1 and TRBJ2-1; D gene unclear. The V end lost 1 base, the J end lost 0 bases, and 8 bases lay between the germline ends. The V gene's germline CDR1 is SGHRS and CDR2 YFSETQ. This CDR3 is 15 amino acids long. CDR3 nucleotide sequence: TGCGCCAGCAGCTTGTCCATGAGCTCCTACAATGAGCAGTTCTTC. Residues: CASSLSMSSYNEQFF. The whole variable domain, filled in from reference TRBV5-1 and TRBJ2-1, reads KAGVTQTPRYLIKTRGQQVTLSCSPISGHRSVSWYQQTPGQGLQFLFEYFSETQRNKGNFPGRFSGRQFSNSRSEMNVSTLELGDSALYLCASSLSMSSYNEQFFGPGTRLTVL.